This TCR beta chain was observed in a study of blood T cell repertoires in COVID-19. Sequencing used immunoSEQ multiplex PCR; TCRdb keeps in-frame clones, though not all of them. The sample shows 250,000 to 350,000 clones, about 90% of them seen only once. Germline loops: CDR1 SGHTA, CDR2 FQGNSA. Unmatched junction bases numbered 11, after V lost 3 bases and J lost 5 bases. The CDR3 runs to 17 residues. Sequencing used peripheral blood. The sequence derives from a woman aged 50 to 60 who had recovered from COVID-19. The chain joins TRBV7-2 to TRBJ2-1; 9 bases are a match to TRBD2. In nucleotides, the CDR3 is TGTGCCAGCAGCTTCAGTGTGCTAGCGGGAATAAACAATGAGCAGTTCTTC. It encodes CASSFSVLAGINNEQFF.